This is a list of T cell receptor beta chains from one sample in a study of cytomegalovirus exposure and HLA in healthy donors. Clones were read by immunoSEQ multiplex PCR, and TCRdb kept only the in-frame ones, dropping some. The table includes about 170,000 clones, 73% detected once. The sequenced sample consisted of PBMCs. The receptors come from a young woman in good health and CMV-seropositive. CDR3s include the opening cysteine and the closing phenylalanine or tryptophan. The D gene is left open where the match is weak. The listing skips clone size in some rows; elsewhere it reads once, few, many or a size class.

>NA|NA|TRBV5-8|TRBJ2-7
CASSSLLQGREQCF
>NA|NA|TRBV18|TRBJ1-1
CASSPGTLNTEAFF
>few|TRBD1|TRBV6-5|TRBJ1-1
CASSYSAGTVRAEAFF
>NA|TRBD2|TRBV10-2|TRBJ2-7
CASSELAGGSYEQYF
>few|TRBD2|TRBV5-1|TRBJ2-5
CASSLAGGGETQYF
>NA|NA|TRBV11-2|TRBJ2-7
CASTIGGDPYEQYF
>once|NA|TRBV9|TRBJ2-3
CASSVTGDTQYF
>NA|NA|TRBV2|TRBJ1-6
CASSEWAADF
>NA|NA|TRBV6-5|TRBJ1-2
CASSYDRSANYGYTF
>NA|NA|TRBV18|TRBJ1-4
CASSDYRTNEKLFF
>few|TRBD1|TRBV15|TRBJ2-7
CATSSDATGGHEQYF
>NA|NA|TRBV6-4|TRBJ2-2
CASSPTDTGELFF